Presented here are 9 T cell receptor beta chains from one specimen sequenced in a study of T cell responses to AZD1222 COVID-19 vaccine. Here immunoSEQ multiplex PCR was the method, and the copy in TCRdb shows in-frame clones only, minus some. The table lists around 90,000 clones, roughly 90% of them singletons. The source was peripheral blood, collected on day 0 of AZD1222 vaccination. All receptors come from an adult in good health.

This clone was detected once. The chain links TRBV5-1 to TRBJ1-1; D not resolved. V was trimmed by 6 bases and J by 4 bases, leaving 19 bases between them. The CDR3 runs to 15 residues. Germline values: CDR1 SGHRS, CDR2 YFSETQ. CDR3 DNA sequence: TGCGCCAGCACCCCGGGAGGCGGGGTTAGCACTGAAGCTTTCTTT. This translates into CASTPGGGVSTEAFF.

This sequence joins TRBV5-1 and TRBJ1-1; 8 nucleotides line up with TRBD1. Trimming at V came to 1 base and at J to 0 bases, leaving 5 bases not matched to a gene. Germline V gene data show CDR1 as SGHRS and CDR2 as YFSETQ. CDR3 size: 16 residues. The CDR3 bases are TGCGCCAGCAGCTTGTCAGGGGGCAGTATGAACACTGAAGCTTTCTTT. Translated, it gives CASSLSGGSMNTEAFF.

This chain connects TRBV7-8 to TRBJ2-1; D is uncertain. The germline V and J ends were trimmed by 5 bases and 7 bases, with 18 bases remaining between them. Germline values: CDR1 SGHVS, CDR2 FQNEAQ. The CDR3 is 15 amino acids. CDR3 coding DNA: TGTGCCAGCAGCCGAGCTCGACTGGGATTTAATGAGCAGTTCTTC. Its protein product is CASSRARLGFNEQFF.

The chain joins TRBV3-1 (or the pseudogene TRBV3-2) to TRBJ2-5; D is undetermined. Per germline, CDR1 LGHDT and CDR2 YNNKEL (reference sequence). There are 13 residues in the CDR3. The germline V and J ends were trimmed by 1 base and 0 bases, with 3 bases remaining between them. The CDR3: CASSQGYQETQYF. Here the CDR3 DNA reads TGTGCCAGCAGCCAAGGGTACCAAGAGACCCAGTACTTC.

The count of this clone is one. This chain connects TRBV6-2 or TRBV6-3 to TRBJ1-4; possibly TRBD1 for D (5 bases). The ends were cut back, 4 bases at V and 5 bases at J, with 14 bases in the middle. Germline V gene sequence: CDR1 MNHEY, CDR2 SVGEGT. CDR3 length: 15 residues. The CDR3: CASSSTGTANEKLFF. The CDR3 nucleotides are TGTGCCAGCAGTTCCACCGGGACGGCAAATGAAAAACTGTTTTTT.

V is TRBV5-1 and J is TRBJ1-2; no clear D gene. The germline CDR1 and CDR2 sequences are SGHRS and YFSETQ. Trimming cost V 1 base and J 5 bases, with 9 bases left between them. The CDR3 is made up of 13 amino acids. Here the CDR3 reads CASSLSTQYGYTF. In DNA form, the CDR3 reads TGCGCCAGCAGCTTGTCGACACAGTATGGCTACACCTTC.

This chain uses TRBV9 with TRBJ1-2; D perhaps matches TRBD1 (6 bases). V dropped 0 bases and J dropped 6 bases, with 18 bases sitting between them. The CDR3 consists of 16 residues. From germline, CDR1 is SGDLS and CDR2 YYNGEE. The CDR3 DNA follows: TGTGCCAGCAGCGTAGCCCGCGGGGAAGGGGGGAATGGCTACACCTTC. It translates to CASSVARGEGGNGYTF.

The chain employs TRBV4-1 and TRBJ2-5, with 7 bases matching TRBD1. J was trimmed by 3 bases and V by 1 base; bases with no gene match: 5. Germline CDR1 is MGHRA and CDR2 is YSYEKL. This CDR3 region has 15 residues. The DNA of the CDR3 is TGCGCCAGCAGCCAAGGAGAACAGGGGAAAGAGACCCAGTACTTC. Protein product: CASSQGEQGKETQYF.

The chain recombines TRBV6-5 with TRBJ2-2; 7 nucleotides match TRBD2. Germline V gives CDR1 MNHEY, CDR2 SVGAGI. This CDR3 contains 14 residues. V lost 6 bases and J lost 7; bases outside the gene matches: 8. The CDR3 spells CASSAGTKIGELFF. The CDR3 DNA sequence: TGTGCCAGCAGCGCCGGGACTAAGATCGGGGAGCTGTTTTTT.